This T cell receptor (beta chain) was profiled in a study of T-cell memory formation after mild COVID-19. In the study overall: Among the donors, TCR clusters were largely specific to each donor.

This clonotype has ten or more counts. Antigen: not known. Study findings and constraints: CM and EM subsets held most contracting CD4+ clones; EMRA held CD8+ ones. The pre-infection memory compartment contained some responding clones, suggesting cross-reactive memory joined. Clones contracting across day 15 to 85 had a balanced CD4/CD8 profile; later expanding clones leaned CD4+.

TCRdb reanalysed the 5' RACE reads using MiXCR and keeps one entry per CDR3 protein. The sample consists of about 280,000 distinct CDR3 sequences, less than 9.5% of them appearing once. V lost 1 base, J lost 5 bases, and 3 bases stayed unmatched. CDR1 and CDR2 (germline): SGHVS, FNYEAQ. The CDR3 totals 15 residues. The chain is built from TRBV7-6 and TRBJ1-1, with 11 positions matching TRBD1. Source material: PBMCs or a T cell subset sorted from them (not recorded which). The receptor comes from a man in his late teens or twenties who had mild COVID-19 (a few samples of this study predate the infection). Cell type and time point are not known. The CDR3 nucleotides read TGTGCCAGCAGCTTAGATGGGACAGGGGGAACTGAAGCTTTCTTT. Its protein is CASSLDGTGGTEAFF. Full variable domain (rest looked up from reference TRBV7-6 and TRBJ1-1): GAGVSQSPRYKVTKRGQDVALRCDPISGHVSLYWYRQALGQGPEFLTYFNYEAQQDKSGLPNDRFSAERPEGSISTLTIQRTEQRDSAMYRCASSLDGTGGTEAFFGQGTRLTVV.